Listed below are T cell receptor beta chains from one sample, sequenced in a study of radiation and T cells in renal cell carcinoma. This table comes from immunoSEQ multiplex PCR, and its TCRdb copy is limited to in-frame clones, with some not included. Counted here are about 95,000 clones, 75% to 90% occurring once; the ten biggest clones make up 6% to 9%. This specimen consisted of blood, obtained from a patient whose treatment included radiotherapy and nephrectomy. The receptors stem from a man aged 50 to 59 with renal cell carcinoma. The CDR3 runs from the conserved cysteine through the conserved F or W.

cdr3_aa j_call v_call
CASSKSYNEQFF TRBJ2-1 TRBV28
CASSRGLAGDSYEQYF TRBJ2-7 TRBV5-4
CASSSRQGSYEQYF TRBJ2-7 TRBV5-1
CASSFGDMNTEAFF TRBJ1-1 TRBV7-3
CASSDPGGDRSYEQYF TRBJ2-7 TRBV10-2
CSVGSRGPSYEQYF NA TRBV29-1
CASSEQWDTQYF TRBJ2-3 TRBV6-1
CTSSQAKKGPRKLGYNEQFF TRBJ2-1 TRBV1
CASSEAFQAGTEETQYF TRBJ2-5 TRBV6-1
CASSLEADLPYNEQFF TRBJ2-1 TRBV5-1
CASSLTGGNYGYTF TRBJ1-2 TRBV7-9
CAWSVWGSGGRRKTQYF TRBJ2-5 TRBV30
CATSRESRGAFF TRBJ1-1 TRBV15
CSVRTGDSNQPQHF TRBJ1-5 TRBV29-1
CACNRDRPYGYTF TRBJ1-2 TRBV30
CASSVDGTGWNEQFF TRBJ2-1 TRBV9
CASSYSPGGPHNEQFF TRBJ2-1 TRBV6-6
CASSMGRSYEQYF TRBJ2-7 TRBV19
CASSFGPNTDTQYF TRBJ2-3 TRBV10-1
CSIRVSPSYEQYF TRBJ2-7 TRBV29-1
CASSTRDSKIAKNIQYF TRBJ2-4 TRBV11-2
CASSRESGGAIEQYF TRBJ2-7 TRBV4-2
CASSQGLAGPSGQYF TRBJ2-7 TRBV18
CASSYSYTLNTEAFF TRBJ1-1 TRBV6-5
CASSLEMGPWEQYF TRBJ2-7 TRBV5-1
CSVAVDRVNTGELFF TRBJ2-2 TRBV29-1
CASSLIGIGAEAFF TRBJ1-1 TRBV6-5
CASSLPGGGANVLTF TRBJ2-6 TRBV5-4
CASSEWQNTEAFF TRBJ1-1 TRBV25-1
CSVVSGRKPSSYEQYF TRBJ2-7 TRBV29-1
CASSLGRDFYEQYF TRBJ2-7 TRBV13
CASRPLGGDGYTF TRBJ1-2 TRBV27
CASSSHSPLAGGLRDTQYF TRBJ2-3 TRBV7-6
CASSPGQGSQETQYF TRBJ2-5 TRBV18
CAIKAGGQYNEQFF TRBJ2-1 TRBV10-3
CASSYSAVEAYEQYF TRBJ2-7 TRBV6-5
CASSRNRQGGNQPQHF TRBJ1-5 TRBV5-8
CASSSPGTNTEAFF TRBJ1-1 TRBV5-1
CASSRSINEKLFF TRBJ1-4 TRBV14
CASSPLNRGRADTQYF TRBJ2-3 TRBV14
CASSPPLPGTQYF TRBJ2-3 TRBV5-4